These 8 T cell receptor beta chains came from one sample sequenced in a study of blood T cell repertoires in COVID-19. Profiled with immunoSEQ multiplex PCR; TCRdb holds only in-frame clones, not every one. The sample lists about 170,000 clones; about 87% were seen once. Sequencing was performed on peripheral blood. Receptor source: a young man with active or convalescent COVID-19.

This chain uses TRBV6-5 with TRBJ2-1; D perhaps matches TRBD1 (7 bases). CDR3 size: 14 residues. In germline, CDR1 is MNHEY, CDR2 SVGAGI. The V end lost 2 bases, the J end lost 4 bases, and 9 bases lay between the germline ends. Here the CDR3 reads CASSYPGGYNEQFF. For the CDR3, the DNA is TGTGCCAGCAGTTACCCAGGGGGGTACAATGAGCAGTTCTTC.

J is TRBJ2-7 and V is TRBV13; the match to TRBD1 covers 10 bases. This CDR3 comprises 15 residues. The V segment lost 3 bases and the J segment 5 bases; nucleotides outside the gene matches: 7. CDR1 is PRHDT, CDR2 FYEKMQ, per germline (reference sequence). The CDR3 coding sequence is TGTGCCAGCAGCTTCCCGGGACAGGGGACCCACGAGCAGTACTTC. This encodes CASSFPGQGTHEQYF.

The CDR3 spells CASTALWSPHQNTGELFF. CDR3 DNA: TGTGCCAGCACCGCATTATGGAGCCCACACCAGAACACCGGGGAGCTGTTTTTT. The gene calls are TRBV9 and TRBJ2-2; D is ambiguous. This CDR3 contains 18 residues. Germline CDR1 and CDR2: SGDLS and YYNGEE. Trimming stripped 6 bases from V and 1 base from J, with 22 bases between.

The V gene is TRBV7-9, the J gene TRBJ2-7, with 8 bases aligning to TRBD1. V dropped 5 bases and J dropped 2; count of bases not matched to a gene: 8. CDR3 length: 15 residues. Looked up from germline, CDR1 is SEHNR and CDR2 is FQNEAQ (reference sequence). CDR3 nucleotides: TGTGCCAGCAGCCTGGACAGGGAGTATCCCTACGAGCAGTACGTC. This encodes CASSLDREYPYEQYV.

The V call is TRBV6-4, the J call TRBJ2-7, with D unresolved. CDR3 length equals 13 residues. Germline CDR1 reads MRHNA; CDR2 reads SNTAGT. V was pared by 5 bases and J by 4 bases, with 12 bases between. The DNA for the CDR3 is TGTGCCAGCAGTAGTGAGGTTCAATACGAGCAGTACGTC. Protein: CASSSEVQYEQYV.

This clone was observed a single time. This chain connects TRBV7-9 to TRBJ1-3; possibly TRBD1 for D (6 bases). The V end lost 6 bases, the J end lost 5 bases, and 14 bases lay between the germline ends. CDR1 is SEHNR, CDR2 FQNEAQ, per germline (reference sequence). The CDR3 runs 14 residues. CDR3 in amino acids: CASRGARGRNTIYF. The CDR3 bases are TGTGCCAGCAGGGGGGCCAGGGGCCGAAACACCATATATTTT.

The genes are TRBV28 and TRBJ1-6; D uncertain. CDR1 and CDR2 from the germline V gene are MDHEN and SYDVKM. V lost 3 bases and J lost 4, with 16 bases in between. The CDR3 is made up of 17 amino acids. The CDR3 sequence is CASSFKPRVLYNSPLHF. The CDR3 DNA is TGTGCCAGCAGTTTTAAGCCCCGGGTTTTATATAATTCACCCCTCCACTTT.

This clone came up once. The chain combines TRBV6-5 with TRBJ1-2, with D tentatively TRBD1 (5 bases). Germline V CDR1 and CDR2: MNHEY, SVGAGI. This CDR3 is built from 12 residues. V gave up 6 bases and J gave up 2 bases, with 7 bases separating them. Here the CDR3 DNA reads TGTGCCAGCAGAGGACAAAACTATGGCTACACCTTC. Its translation is CASRGQNYGYTF.